A selection of T cell receptor beta chains follows, all from one sample in a study of T cell responses to AZD1222 COVID-19 vaccine. Libraries were prepared by immunoSEQ multiplex PCR; TCRdb keeps only in-frame clonotypes and omits some of them. The table has 110,000 to 150,000 clones, 80% to 90% seen once. The source material was peripheral blood, sampled on day 0 of AZD1222 vaccination. The receptors here all came from an adult in good health. CDR3s include the opening cysteine and the closing phenylalanine or tryptophan. D genes are given only for firm matches. Not every row has a clone size; where given, it reads once, few, many or a size class.

D gene | clone size | J gene | V gene | CDR3 protein | CDR3 DNA
NA | NA | TRBJ2-3 | TRBV30 | CAWRTGGGTDTQYF | TGTGCCTGGAGGACCGGAGGAGGCACAGATACGCAGTATTTT
TRBD2 | NA | TRBJ2-3 | TRBV4-2 | CASSQSGGFVTQYF | TGTGCCAGCAGCCAAAGCGGGGGCTTCGTTACGCAGTATTTT
NA | NA | TRBJ1-1 | TRBV11-3 | CASSLGTNTEAFF | TGTGCCAGCAGCTTAGGAACGAACACTGAAGCTTTCTTT
NA | NA | TRBJ1-1 | TRBV10-3 | CAISESNGGRNTEAFF | TGTGCCATCAGTGAGTCAAACGGCGGAAGGAACACTGAAGCTTTCTTT
NA | NA | TRBJ2-1 | TRBV9 | CASSVTGSYNEQFF | TGTGCCAGCAGCGTAACCGGGTCCTACAATGAGCAGTTCTTC
TRBD1 | NA | TRBJ1-6 | TRBV4-1 | CASSQGGQLNSPLHF | TGCGCCAGCAGCCAAGGGGGACAGTTAAATTCACCCCTCCACTTT
NA | NA | TRBJ1-1 | TRBV30 | CAWNLEPPTEAFF | TGTGCCTGGAATTTGGAACCCCCCACTGAAGCTTTCTTT
NA | NA | TRBJ1-1 | TRBV7-9 | CASSATNTEAFF | TGTGCCAGCAGTGCAACGAACACTGAAGCTTTCTTT
TRBD1 | NA | TRBJ1-4 | TRBV3-1/TRBV3-2 | CASSRTGGKLFF | TGTGCCAGCAGCCGGACAGGGGGGAAACTGTTTTTT
NA | NA | TRBJ2-2 | TRBV10-2 | CASSGGATNTGELFF | TGCGCCAGCAGTGGCGGCGCCACGAACACCGGGGAGCTGTTTTTT
NA | once | TRBJ1-1 | TRBV6-5 | CASSYSVRLNTEAFF | TGTGCCAGCAGTTACTCGGTCAGGTTGAACACTGAAGCTTTCTTT
NA | NA | TRBJ2-2 | TRBV3-1/TRBV3-2 | CATAPGTLNTGELFF | TGTGCCACCGCCCCCGGGACCCTGAACACCGGGGAGCTGTTTTTT
NA | NA | TRBJ1-1 | TRBV24-1 | CATSDWRGTEAFF | TGTGCCACCAGTGACTGGAGGGGAACTGAAGCTTTCTTT
NA | NA | TRBJ1-1 | TRBV10-3 | CAISDTGRREAFF | TGTGCCATCAGTGATACCGGGAGAAGAGAAGCTTTCTTT
NA | NA | TRBJ1-6 | TRBV6-5 | CASLRGWNSPLHF | TGTGCCAGCCTCCGCGGTTGGAATTCACCCCTCCACTTT
TRBD2 | few | TRBJ2-7 | TRBV2 | CASSGPSGSYEQYF | TGTGCCAGCAGTGGACCTAGCGGGAGCTACGAGCAGTACTTC
NA | NA | TRBJ1-1 | TRBV9 | CASSPNTEAFF | TGTGCCAGCAGCCCTAACACTGAAGCTTTCTTT
TRBD1 | once | TRBJ2-7 | TRBV2 | CASRDRAQEQYF | TGTGCCAGCCGGGACAGGGCCCAAGAGCAGTACTTC
TRBD1 | NA | TRBJ1-1 | TRBV10-2 | CASRKADRGSEAFF | TGCGCCAGCAGGAAAGCCGACAGGGGCTCTGAAGCTTTCTTT
NA | NA | TRBJ1-3 | TRBV18 | CASSPTSASPSGNTIYF | TGTGCCAGCTCACCAACGTCCGCATCACCCTCTGGAAACACCATATATTTT
TRBD1 | once | TRBJ2-7 | TRBV11-2 | CASGNPGQGTYEQYF | TGTGCCAGCGGCAATCCGGGACAGGGTACCTACGAGCAGTACTTC
NA | NA | TRBJ1-2 | TRBV7-2 | CASSLGSGSSQSYGYTF | TGTGCCAGCAGCTTAGGGTCAGGATCCTCCCAAAGCTATGGCTACACCTTC
TRBD1 | NA | TRBJ2-2 | TRBV5-1 | CASSLYPGTALNTGELFF | TGCGCCAGCAGCTTATATCCCGGGACAGCCCTGAACACCGGGGAGCTGTTTTTT
TRBD1 | once | TRBJ1-6 | TRBV18 | CASSPDRGPIPLHF | TGTGCCAGCTCACCCGACAGGGGGCCCATCCCCCTCCACTTT
TRBD2 | NA | TRBJ2-7 | TRBV5-1 | CASSLGSGGPISYEQYF | TGCGCCAGCAGCTTGGGGAGCGGGGGCCCTATCTCCTACGAGCAGTACTTC
NA | NA | TRBJ2-5 | TRBV5-1 | CASSLMGTEETQYF | TGCGCCAGCAGCTTGATGGGGACTGAGGAGACCCAGTACTTC
NA | NA | TRBJ1-5 | TRBV18 | CASSLQGQDQPQHF | TGTGCCAGCTCACTACAGGGTCAAGATCAGCCCCAGCATTTT
NA | NA | TRBJ1-2 | TRBV4-2 | CASSQDRVNLEGGYTF | TGTGCCAGCAGCCAAGATCGGGTCAACCTAGAGGGGGGCTACACCTTC
NA | NA | TRBJ2-1 | TRBV27 | CASSSPASGDNEQFF | TGTGCCAGCAGTTCCCCGGCTAGTGGAGACAATGAGCAGTTCTTC
NA | NA | TRBJ1-1 | TRBV5-1 | CASSLRVSDTEAFF | TGCGCCAGCAGCCTAAGGGTATCCGACACTGAAGCTTTCTTT
NA | NA | TRBJ1-2 | TRBV19 | CASKGDDYGYTF | TGTGCCAGTAAAGGGGACGACTATGGCTACACCTTC
NA | NA | TRBJ2-3 | TRBV21-1 | CATSRRDRETDTQYF | TGTGCCACCAGCCGCCGAGACAGGGAGACAGATACGCAGTATTTT
NA | once | TRBJ1-2 | TRBV5-6 | CASSLANGGAGAYGYTF | TGTGCCAGCAGCTTGGCCAATGGGGGGGCCGGGGCCTATGGCTACACCTTC
NA | NA | TRBJ1-6 | TRBV18 | CASSPERQTSPLHF | TGTGCCAGCTCACCCGAGAGACAGACTTCACCCCTCCACTTT
NA | NA | TRBJ2-3 | TRBV5-1 | CASSLEVTPTDTQYF | TGCGCCAGCAGCTTGGAGGTTACGCCTACAGATACGCAGTATTTT
NA | NA | TRBJ1-1 | TRBV10-3 | CAIAAKMNTEAFF | TGTGCCATCGCGGCCAAAATGAACACTGAAGCTTTCTTT